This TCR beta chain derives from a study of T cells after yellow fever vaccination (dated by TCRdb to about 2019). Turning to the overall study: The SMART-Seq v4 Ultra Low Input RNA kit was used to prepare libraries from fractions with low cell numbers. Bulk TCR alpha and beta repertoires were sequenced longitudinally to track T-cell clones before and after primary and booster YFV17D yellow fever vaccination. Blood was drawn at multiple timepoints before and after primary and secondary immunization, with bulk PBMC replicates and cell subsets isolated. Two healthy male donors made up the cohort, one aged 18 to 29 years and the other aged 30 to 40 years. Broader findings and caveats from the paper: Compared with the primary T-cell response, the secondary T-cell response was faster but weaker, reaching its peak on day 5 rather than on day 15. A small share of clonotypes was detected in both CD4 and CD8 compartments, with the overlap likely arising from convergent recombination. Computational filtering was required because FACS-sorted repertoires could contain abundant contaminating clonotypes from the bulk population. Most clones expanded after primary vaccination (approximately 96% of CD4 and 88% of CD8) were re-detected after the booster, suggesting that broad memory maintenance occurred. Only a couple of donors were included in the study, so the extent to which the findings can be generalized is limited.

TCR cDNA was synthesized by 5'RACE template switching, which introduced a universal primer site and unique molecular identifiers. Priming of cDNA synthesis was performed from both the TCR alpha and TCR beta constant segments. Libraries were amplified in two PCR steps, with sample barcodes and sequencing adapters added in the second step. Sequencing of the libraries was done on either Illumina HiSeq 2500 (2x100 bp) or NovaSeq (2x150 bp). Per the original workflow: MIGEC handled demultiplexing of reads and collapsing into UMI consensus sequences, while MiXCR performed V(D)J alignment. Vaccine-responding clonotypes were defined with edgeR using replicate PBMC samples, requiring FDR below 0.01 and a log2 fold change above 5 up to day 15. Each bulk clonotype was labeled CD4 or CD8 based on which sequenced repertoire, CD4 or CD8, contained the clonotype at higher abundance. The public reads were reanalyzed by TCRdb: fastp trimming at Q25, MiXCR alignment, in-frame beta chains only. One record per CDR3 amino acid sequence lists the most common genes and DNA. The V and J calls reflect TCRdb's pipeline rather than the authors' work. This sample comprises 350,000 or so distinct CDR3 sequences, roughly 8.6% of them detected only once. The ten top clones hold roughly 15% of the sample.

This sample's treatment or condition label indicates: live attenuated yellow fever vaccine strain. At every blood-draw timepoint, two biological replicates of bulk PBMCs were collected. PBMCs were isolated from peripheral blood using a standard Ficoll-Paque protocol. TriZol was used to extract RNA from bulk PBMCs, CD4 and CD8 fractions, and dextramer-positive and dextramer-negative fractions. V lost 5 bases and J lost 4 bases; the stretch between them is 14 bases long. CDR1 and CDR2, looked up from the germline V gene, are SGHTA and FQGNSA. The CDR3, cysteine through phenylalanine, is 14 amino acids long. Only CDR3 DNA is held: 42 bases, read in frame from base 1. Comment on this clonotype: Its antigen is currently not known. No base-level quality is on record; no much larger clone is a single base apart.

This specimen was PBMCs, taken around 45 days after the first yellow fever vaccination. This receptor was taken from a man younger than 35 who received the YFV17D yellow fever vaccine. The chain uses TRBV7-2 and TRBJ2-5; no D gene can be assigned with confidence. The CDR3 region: CASSLGRTVETQYF. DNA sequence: TGTGCCAGCAGCCTAGGACGGACGGTAGAGACCCAGTACTTC.